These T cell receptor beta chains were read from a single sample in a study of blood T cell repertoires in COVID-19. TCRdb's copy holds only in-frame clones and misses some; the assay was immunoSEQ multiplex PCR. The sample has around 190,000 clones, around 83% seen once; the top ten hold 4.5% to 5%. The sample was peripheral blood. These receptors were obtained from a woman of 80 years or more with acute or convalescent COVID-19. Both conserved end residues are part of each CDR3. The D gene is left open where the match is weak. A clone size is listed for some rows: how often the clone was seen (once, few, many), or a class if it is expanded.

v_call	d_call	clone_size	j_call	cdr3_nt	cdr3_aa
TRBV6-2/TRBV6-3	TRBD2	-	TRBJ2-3	TGTGCCAGCAGTTACCGGACTAGTGGAGGAACAGATACGCAGTATTTT	CASSYRTSGGTDTQYF
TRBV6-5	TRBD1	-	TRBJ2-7	TGTGCCAGCAGTTTCCGGGACAGGGGGTCTTACGAGCAGTACTTC	CASSFRDRGSYEQYF
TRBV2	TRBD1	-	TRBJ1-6	TGTGCCAGCAGTTCCCGGGACAGGGCAGGCTCCTATAATTCACCCCTCCACTTT	CASSSRDRAGSYNSPLHF
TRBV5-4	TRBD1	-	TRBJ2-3	TGTGCCAGCAGCTTGCAGGGGGCGGGAACAGATACGCAGTATTTT	CASSLQGAGTDTQYF
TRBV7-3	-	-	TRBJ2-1	TGTGCCAGCAGTCTCAACAGGGACTCCTACAATGAGCAGTTCTTC	CASSLNRDSYNEQFF
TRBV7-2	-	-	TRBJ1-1	TGTGCCAGCACGACCCCGGGCACTGAAGCTTTCTTT	CASTTPGTEAFF
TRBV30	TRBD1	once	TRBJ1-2	TGTGCCTGGAGTGTACAGGGGGTATATGGCTACACCTTC	CAWSVQGVYGYTF
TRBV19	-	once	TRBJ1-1	TGTGCCGCGAGAATGAACACTGAAGCTTTCTTT	CAARMNTEAFF
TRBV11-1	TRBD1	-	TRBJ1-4	TGTGCCAGCAGCTTGGACAGGGGATATAGGGAAAAACTGTTTTTT	CASSLDRGYREKLFF
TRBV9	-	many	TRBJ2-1	TGTGCCAGCCAAGATGCGATTTCGAGAGATGAGCAGTTCTTC	CASQDAISRDEQFF
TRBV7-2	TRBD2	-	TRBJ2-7	TGTGCCAGCAGCTTCGATCCGGCGGGGGCCTACGAGCAGTACTTC	CASSFDPAGAYEQYF
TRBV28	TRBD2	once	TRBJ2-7	TGTGCCAGCAGTTGGACTAGCTCGTCCTACGAGCAGTACTTC	CASSWTSSSYEQYF
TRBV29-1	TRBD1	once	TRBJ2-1	TGCAGCGTTTGCCGGGACAGGGTCTTGCAGGAGCAGTTCTTC	CSVCRDRVLQEQFF
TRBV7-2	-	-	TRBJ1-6	TGTGCCAGCAGCTTACAGGCAGGGAATAATTCACCCCTCCACTTT	CASSLQAGNNSPLHF
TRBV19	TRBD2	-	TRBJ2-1	TGTGCCAGTAGCCGAGTAGCGGGAGTAACGAACAATGAGCAGTTCTTC	CASSRVAGVTNNEQFF
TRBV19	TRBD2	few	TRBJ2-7	TGTGCCAGTAGTATAGGAACTAGCGGGAGCTACGAGCAGTACTTC	CASSIGTSGSYEQYF
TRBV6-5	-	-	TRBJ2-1	TGTGCCAGCAGTTACGTCAGGGGGGAATACAATGAGCAGTTCTTC	CASSYVRGEYNEQFF
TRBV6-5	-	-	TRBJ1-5	TGTGCCAGCAGTCAGGGTGGCAATCAGCCCCAGCATTTT	CASSQGGNQPQHF
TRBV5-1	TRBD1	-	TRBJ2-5	TGCGCCAGCAGCTTGGGGGGACAGGGCCAATTGGAGACCCAGTACTTC	CASSLGGQGQLETQYF
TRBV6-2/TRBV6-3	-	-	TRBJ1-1	TGTGCCAGCAGTTACTCCCTAACTCTAAACACTGAAGCTTTCTTT	CASSYSLTLNTEAFF
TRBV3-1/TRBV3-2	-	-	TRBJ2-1	TGTGCCAGCAGCCGAAAGTTGAACAGGAGATACCATTACAATGAGCAGTTCTTC	CASSRKLNRRYHYNEQFF
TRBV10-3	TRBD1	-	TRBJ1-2	TGTGCCATCGGAGGGGGCCGGGACTATGGCTACACCTTC	CAIGGGRDYGYTF
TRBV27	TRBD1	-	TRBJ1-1	TGTGCCAGCAGTTTATCGCCCTGGGGACAGGGGGTAACTGAAGCTTTCTTT	CASSLSPWGQGVTEAFF
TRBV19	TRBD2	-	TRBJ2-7	TGTGCCAGTAGTACCTCTAGCGGGAGTCTCTACGAGCAGTACTTC	CASSTSSGSLYEQYF
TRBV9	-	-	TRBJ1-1	TGTGCCAGCAGCCCGCAATCAACAGAGTACACTGAAGCTTTCTTT	CASSPQSTEYTEAFF
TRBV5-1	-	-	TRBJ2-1	TGCGCCAGCAGCAGGGCGGACTATCCAACCTACAATGAGCAGTTCTTC	CASSRADYPTYNEQFF
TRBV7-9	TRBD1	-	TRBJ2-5	TGTGCCAGCACCAAATGGGGACAGGGGACATGGTTGGCCCAGTACTTC	CASTKWGQGTWLAQYF
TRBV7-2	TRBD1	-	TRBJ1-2	TGTGCCAGCACCAGGGACAGGGGCCTATCCTATGGCTACACCTTC	CASTRDRGLSYGYTF
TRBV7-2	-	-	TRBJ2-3	TGTGCCAGCAGCTTAGTGCCAGCGGCAAGCACAGATACGCAGTATTTT	CASSLVPAASTDTQYF
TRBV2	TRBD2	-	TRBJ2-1	TGTGCCAGCAGTGAACGGCTAGCGGGAAACAATGAGCAGTTCTTC	CASSERLAGNNEQFF
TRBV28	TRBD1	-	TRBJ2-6	TGTGCCAGCAGAACGACAGGGGTAGGGGCCAACGTCCTGACTTTC	CASRTTGVGANVLTF
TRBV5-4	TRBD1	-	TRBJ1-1	TGTGCCAGCAGCTTAGGACAGGGGTCGTCGAACACTGAAGCTTTCTTT	CASSLGQGSSNTEAFF
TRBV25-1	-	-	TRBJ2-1	TGTGCCAGCATGTTTGCGGGCCTGGGCAATGAGCAGTTCTTC	CASMFAGLGNEQFF
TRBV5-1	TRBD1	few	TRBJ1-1	TGCGCCAGCAGCTGGGACAGGAACACTGAAGCTTTCTTT	CASSWDRNTEAFF
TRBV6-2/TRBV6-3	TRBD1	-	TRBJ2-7	TGTGCCAGCAGTCGAGGGACAGGGGGGTCCTACGAGCAGTACTTC	CASSRGTGGSYEQYF
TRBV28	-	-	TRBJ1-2	TGTGCCAGCAGCCCCCCGGGTAGCAACTATGGCTACACCTTC	CASSPPGSNYGYTF
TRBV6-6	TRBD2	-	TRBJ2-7	TGTGCCAGCAGAACCGGGACTAGCGTGGACGAGCAGTACTTC	CASRTGTSVDEQYF
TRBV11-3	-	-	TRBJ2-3	TGTGCCAGCAGCTTTCGGGGGAGCACAGATACGCAGTATTTT	CASSFRGSTDTQYF
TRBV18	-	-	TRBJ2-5	TGTGCCAGCTCACCACCGGGGCTACGCTCGCAAGAGACCCAGTACTTC	CASSPPGLRSQETQYF
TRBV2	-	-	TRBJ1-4	TGTGCCAGCAGTGACAGCGGGGGTAATGAAAAACTGTTTTTT	CASSDSGGNEKLFF
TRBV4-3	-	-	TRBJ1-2	TGCGCCAGCAGCCAAGACGAGGGAGGTGGCTACACCTTC	CASSQDEGGGYTF
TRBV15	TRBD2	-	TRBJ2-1	TGTGCCACCAGCAGAGCCGGGACTAGCGGGAGGTATGAGCAGTTCTTC	CATSRAGTSGRYEQFF
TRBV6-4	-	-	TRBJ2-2	TGTGCCAGCAGTGGACAGCCTACCGGGGAGCTGTTTTTT	CASSGQPTGELFF
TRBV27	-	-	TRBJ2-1	TGTGCCAGCAGTTTATCTGTCGGGGTCGATGAGCAGTTCTTC	CASSLSVGVDEQFF
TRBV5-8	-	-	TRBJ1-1	TGTGCCAGCACTACTGTGTTGAGTGTAGAGGACATGAACACTGAAGCTTTCTTT	CASTTVLSVEDMNTEAFF
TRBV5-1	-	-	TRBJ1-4	TGCGCCAGCAGCCCAGAAGCAACTAATGAAAAACTGTTTTTT	CASSPEATNEKLFF
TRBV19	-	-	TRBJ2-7	TGTGCCAGTCCTTGGCCGCCCCTTGTTGAGCAGTACTTC	CASPWPPLVEQYF
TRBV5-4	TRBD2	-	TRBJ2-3	TGTGCCAGCAGCCGGGAGGGCCGGGTCACAGATACGCAGTATTTT	CASSREGRVTDTQYF
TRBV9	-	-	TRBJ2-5	TGTGCCAGCAGCGTAGGGGCGGGTAGGGTTGCGGGTTACCAAGAGACCCAGTACTTC	CASSVGAGRVAGYQETQYF
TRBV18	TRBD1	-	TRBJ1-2	TGTGCCAGCTCACCACGTGAAGGGACAGGGAACCTCTACACCTTC	CASSPREGTGNLYTF
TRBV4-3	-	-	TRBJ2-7	TGCGCCAGCAGCCAAGCCCAGGGTCTCTCCTACGAGCAGTACTTC	CASSQAQGLSYEQYF
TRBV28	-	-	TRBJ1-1	TGTGCCAGCCTTCTCCGCACTGAAGCTTTCTTT	CASLLRTEAFF
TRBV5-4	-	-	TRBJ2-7	TGTGCCAGCAGCTTGGTCCCCTCGGGGATCTACGAGCAGTACTTC	CASSLVPSGIYEQYF
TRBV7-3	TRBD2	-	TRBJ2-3	TGTGCCAGCAGCTTAAGAGCGGGGAGCACAGATACGCAGTATTTT	CASSLRAGSTDTQYF
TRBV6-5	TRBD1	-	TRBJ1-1	TGTGCCAGCATCGACAGGGGGAACACTGAAGCTTTCTTT	CASIDRGNTEAFF
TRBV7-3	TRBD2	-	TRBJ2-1	TGTGCCAGCAGCTTAATGGGACTAGCGGGAACGGTTGAGCAGTTCTTC	CASSLMGLAGTVEQFF
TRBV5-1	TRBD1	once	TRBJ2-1	TGCGCCAGCAGCTTGGGGCCGGGACAGGGGGCGGATGAGCAGTTCTTC	CASSLGPGQGADEQFF
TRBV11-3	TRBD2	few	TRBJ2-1	TGTGCCAGCAGCTTATGGACTAGCGGGACGACCCCAACTGAGCAGTTCTTC	CASSLWTSGTTPTEQFF
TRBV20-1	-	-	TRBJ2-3	TGCAGAGGGGTCCAAGGTGGTACGCAGTATTTT	CRGVQGGTQYF
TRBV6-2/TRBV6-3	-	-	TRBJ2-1	TGTGCCAGCAGTATTTTCACAGGGTTGAATGAGCAGTTCTTC	CASSIFTGLNEQFF